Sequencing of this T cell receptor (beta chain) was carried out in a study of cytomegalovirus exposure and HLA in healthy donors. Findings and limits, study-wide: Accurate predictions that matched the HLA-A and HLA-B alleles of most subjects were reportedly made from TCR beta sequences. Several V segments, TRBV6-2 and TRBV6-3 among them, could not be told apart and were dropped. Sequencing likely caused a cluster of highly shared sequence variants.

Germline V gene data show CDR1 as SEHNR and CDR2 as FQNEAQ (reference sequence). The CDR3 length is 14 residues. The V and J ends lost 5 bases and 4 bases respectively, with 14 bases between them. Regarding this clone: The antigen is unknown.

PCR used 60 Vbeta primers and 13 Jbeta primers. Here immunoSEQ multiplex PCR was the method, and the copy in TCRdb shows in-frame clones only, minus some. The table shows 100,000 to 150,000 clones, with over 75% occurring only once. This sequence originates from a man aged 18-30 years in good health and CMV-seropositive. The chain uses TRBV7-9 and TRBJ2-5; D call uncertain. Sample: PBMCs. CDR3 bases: TGTGCCAGCAGCCCGCGAACCGAGTTAGAGACCCAGTACTTC. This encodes CASSPRTELETQYF. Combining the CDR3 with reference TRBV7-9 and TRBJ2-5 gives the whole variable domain DTGVSQNPRHKITKRGQNVTFRCDPISEHNRLYWYRQTLGQGPEFLTYFQNEAQLEKSRLLSDRFSAERPKGSFSTLEIQRTEQGDSAMYLCASSPRTELETQYFGPGTRLLVL.